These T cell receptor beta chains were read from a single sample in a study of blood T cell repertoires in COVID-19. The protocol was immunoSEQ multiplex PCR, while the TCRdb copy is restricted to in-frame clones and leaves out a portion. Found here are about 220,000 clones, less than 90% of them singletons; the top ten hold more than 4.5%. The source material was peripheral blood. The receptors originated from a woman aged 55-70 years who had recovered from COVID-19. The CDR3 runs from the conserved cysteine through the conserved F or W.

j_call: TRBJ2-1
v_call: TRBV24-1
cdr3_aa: CATSASGDNEQFF

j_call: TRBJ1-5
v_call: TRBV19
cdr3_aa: CASSPPGTGGLGPQHF

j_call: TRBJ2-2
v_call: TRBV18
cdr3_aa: CASSWTANTGELFF

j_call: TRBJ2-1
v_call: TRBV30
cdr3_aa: CAWSLQGLSSYNEQFF

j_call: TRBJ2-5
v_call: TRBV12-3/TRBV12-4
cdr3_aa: CASSSGTQYF

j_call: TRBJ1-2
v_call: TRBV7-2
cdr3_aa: CASSLAPRANYGYTF

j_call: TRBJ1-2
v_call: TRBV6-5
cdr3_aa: CASSSQGWPTNGYTF

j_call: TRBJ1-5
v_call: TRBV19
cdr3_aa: CASIGQPNQPQHF

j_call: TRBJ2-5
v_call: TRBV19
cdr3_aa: CASSFSGGETQYF

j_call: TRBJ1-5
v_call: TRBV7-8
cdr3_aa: CASSPTPHSNQPQHF

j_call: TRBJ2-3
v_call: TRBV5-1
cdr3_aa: CASSLQGTDTQYF

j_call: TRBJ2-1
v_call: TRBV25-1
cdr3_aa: CASSGVGREGSNEQFF

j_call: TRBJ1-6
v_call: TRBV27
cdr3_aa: CASSLVGTGDLYSPLHF

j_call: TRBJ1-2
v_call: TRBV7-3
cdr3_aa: CASSLQGNYGYTF